These 20 T cell receptor beta chains came from one sample sequenced in a study of T cell repertoires in cytomegalovirus infection. These receptors' antigens are unknown. One entry per CDR3 protein, called by TCRdb with MiXCR from the reads. The sample includes approximately 730,000 distinct CDR3 sequences, 25% to 30% seen only once; the top ten take about an eighth. The sample in question was cultured CD8+ T cells from PBMCs, obtained from culture after CMV antigen stimulation. The source of these receptors is a human donor in good health (CMV status not recorded). Some clones in this sample may be carry-over from other donors' samples.

The chain combines TRBV6-2 or TRBV6-3 with TRBJ1-1; D ambiguous. Trimming left V 7 bases short and J 0 bases short, with 9 bases between. This CDR3 has 13 amino acids. Per the germline V gene, CDR1 is MNHEY and CDR2 is SVGEGT. CDR3 loop: CASKVYMNTEAFF. As DNA, the CDR3 is TGTGCCAGCAAGGTGTATATGAACACTGAAGCTTTCTTT.

Only a few counts were recorded for this clonotype. The chain recombines TRBV2 with TRBJ2-7; perhaps TRBD2 as D (6 bases). This CDR3 spans 14 amino acids. Trimming removed 2 bases at V and 2 bases at J, with 10 bases between. Germline V CDR1 and CDR2: SNHLY, FYNNEI. The CDR3 nucleotides are TGTGCCAGCAGTGAATTGGGGGGAACCTACGAGCAGTACTTC. Translation: CASSELGGTYEQYF.

The sample holds many counts of this clonotype. The chain combines TRBV5-6 with TRBJ2-3, with 7 nucleotides matching TRBD2. The J call may be in error: the DNA end matches TRBJ2-5 better. Germline V gene data show CDR1 as SGHDT and CDR2 as YYEEEE. CDR3 length equals 12 residues. CDR3 in DNA: TGTGCCAGCAGCTTGTCGGGAGGGACCCAGTACTTC. It codes for CASSLSGGTQYF.

The chain joins TRBV27 to TRBJ1-2; no definite D call. The CDR3 runs 15 residues. The V end was cut by 5 bases, the J end by 4 bases, with 17 bases between. Germline CDR1 and CDR2: MNHEY and SMNVEV (reference sequence). The CDR3 sequence is CASSPLPLLGYGYTF. In DNA form, the CDR3 reads TGTGCCAGCAGTCCCTTACCGCTCCTAGGCTATGGCTACACCTTC.

This clonotype occurred many times. This chain links TRBV7-6 with TRBJ2-5; D might be TRBD1 or TRBD2, each matching 7 bases. The CDR3 is made up of 16 amino acids. V was shortened by 5 bases and J by 5 bases, with 21 bases between the two germline ends. Germline CDR1 and CDR2: SGHVS and FNYEAQ. CDR3 DNA: TGTGCCAGCAGCCCAAGCCAGGGGGGGGCCTTGGAGACCCAGTACTTC. It codes for CASSPSQGGALETQYF.

Only a few counts were recorded for this clonotype. The rearrangement uses TRBV5-1 and TRBJ2-7, with D possibly called TRBD1 or TRBD2 (5 bases each). The V and J ends lost 3 bases and 1 base respectively, with 14 bases between them. Germline loops: CDR1 SGHRS, CDR2 YFSETQ. This CDR3 has 15 amino acids. The CDR3 DNA reads TGCGCCAGCAGCTCTCCCGGGACCCCGTCCTACGAGCAGTACTTC. It yields the protein CASSSPGTPSYEQYF.

The chain recombines TRBV6-5 with TRBJ1-5; D gene uncertain. V lost 5 bases, J lost 3 bases, and 14 bases lay in between. Germline loops: CDR1 MNHEY, CDR2 SVGAGI. The CDR3 loop spans 15 amino acids. DNA for the CDR3: TGTGCCAGCAGTAAACTTGACGGTTACAATCAGCCCCAGCATTTT. This gives the protein CASSKLDGYNQPQHF.

This clonotype was counted between two and nine times. This chain joins TRBV6-2 or TRBV6-3 and TRBJ1-1; D gene unclear. The CDR3 totals 14 residues. Germline CDR1 is MNHEY and CDR2 is SVGEGT. Trimming stripped 7 bases from V and 4 bases from J, with 16 bases between. The chain's CDR3 is CASTLSDWFTEAFF. Here the CDR3 DNA reads TGTGCCAGCACCCTATCGGACTGGTTCACTGAAGCTTTCTTT.

The chain links TRBV2 to TRBJ1-1; D gene uncertain. Per germline, CDR1 SNHLY and CDR2 FYNNEI. Trimming left V 10 bases short and J 2 bases short, with 8 bases between. CDR3 size: 11 residues. The CDR3 coding sequence is TGTGCCAAAGGACCCAACACTGAAGCTTTCTTT. This sequence encodes CAKGPNTEAFF.

Worth noting for this clonotype: A much larger clone differs by one base, so this may be a read error. The V and J genes are TRBV7-2 and TRBJ1-2; D gene ambiguous. This CDR3 comprises 15 residues. Germline V gene sequence: CDR1 SGHTA, CDR2 FQGNSA. CDR3: CVSSLVQDSFYGYTF. CDR3 nucleotide sequence: TGTGTCAGCAGCTTAGTGCAGGATTCTTTCTATGGCTACACCTTC.

This clonotype was observed at least ten times. CDR3 protein: CASGDSTGAPYLGYTF. For the CDR3, the DNA is TGTGCTAGTGGAGATTCCACAGGAGCCCCGTATTTGGGCTACACCTTC. The chain employs TRBV12-5 and TRBJ1-2, with a possible D match to TRBD1 (5 bases). The CDR3 is made up of 16 amino acids. The V end lost 6 bases, the J end lost 8 bases, and 25 bases lay between the germline ends. Germline CDR1 reads LGHNT; CDR2 reads FRNRAP.

The chain combines TRBV24-1 with TRBJ1-2; 8 nucleotides agree with TRBD1. Germline assignment: CDR1 KGHDR and CDR2 SFDVKD. V gave up 5 bases and J gave up 9 bases; unmatched junction bases: 4. The CDR3 length is 12 residues. CDR3 coding DNA: TGTGCCACCAGTGCTTCAGGGGGCAGCTACACCTTC. Residues: CATSASGGSYTF.

The chain employs TRBV29-1 and TRBJ2-1; TRBD2 agrees at 8 bases. There are 16 residues in the CDR3. Germline loops: CDR1 SQVTM, CDR2 ANQGSEA. The junction had 9 bases not matched to a gene; V was cut back by 0 bases and J by 5 bases. The CDR3 protein is CSVEDAKRGLDNEQFF. The CDR3 coding sequence is TGCAGCGTTGAAGATGCTAAGCGGGGGTTAGACAATGAGCAGTTCTTC.

The chain is built from TRBV19 and TRBJ2-3, with no clear D. Looked up from germline, CDR1 is LNHDA and CDR2 is SQIVND (reference sequence). CDR3 length: 18 residues. V lost 3 bases, J lost 2 bases, and 21 bases lay in between. CDR3 loop: CASSIIGLPVGITDTQYF. CDR3 nucleotide sequence: TGTGCCAGTAGTATCATAGGGCTGCCAGTGGGAATCACAGATACGCAGTATTTT.

This clonotype has more than one count but fewer than ten. The chain joins TRBV6-1 to TRBJ2-7; D not resolved. With 6 bases removed from V and 3 bases from J, the gap between germline ends came to 18 bases. The CDR3 totals 15 residues. Germline CDR1 and CDR2: MNHNS and SASEGT. CDR3 protein: CASSPSPGSRYEQYV. In DNA, the CDR3 is TGTGCCAGCAGCCCCTCCCCCGGGTCCCGCTACGAGCAGTACGTC.

At least ten counts were recorded for this clonotype. The chain recombines TRBV7-2 with TRBJ2-7; possibly TRBD2 for D (6 bases). The CDR3 runs 12 residues. Trimming left V 5 bases short and J 3 bases short, with 8 bases between. Germline loops: CDR1 SGHTA, CDR2 FQGNSA. The CDR3 reads CASSPGGYEQYV. CDR3 nucleotide sequence: TGTGCCAGCAGCCCCGGGGGCTACGAGCAGTACGTC.

This clonotype has more than one count but fewer than ten. The V and J genes are TRBV6-6 and TRBJ2-4; tentatively, D is TRBD1 (5 bases). The CDR3 runs 15 residues. V was cut by 4 bases and J by 3 bases, with 13 bases left in between. Germline-derived CDR1 and CDR2 are MNHNY and SVGAGI (reference sequence). The CDR3 nucleotides read TGTGCCAGCAGTTCCTACAGGAGTGGCAAAAACATTCAGTACTTC. Amino acids: CASSSYRSGKNIQYF.

The CDR3 DNA sequence: TGCGCCAGCAGCCAAGACTGGCGGGGGGGCTACACCGGGGAGCTGTTTTTT. It encodes CASSQDWRGGYTGELFF. V usage is TRBV4-1 and J usage is TRBJ2-2, with 9 bases matching TRBD2. The V gene end was trimmed by 0 bases and the J gene end by 3 bases; junction bases not matched to a gene: 5. The CDR3 loop spans 17 amino acids. Germline V lookup: CDR1 MGHRA, CDR2 YSYEKL.

This clonotype occurred a few times. The chain uses TRBV11-2 and TRBJ2-2; 14 bases line up with TRBD2. From germline, CDR1 is SGHAT and CDR2 FQNNGV. With V trimmed by 4 bases and J by 0 bases, 10 bases remained unmatched. This CDR3 is built from 20 residues. This chain's CDR3 is CASSSPPTSGGVPNTGELFF. The CDR3 nucleotides are TGTGCCAGCAGCTCCCCCCCGACTAGCGGGGGGGTGCCGAACACCGGGGAGCTGTTTTTT.

The chain is built from TRBV7-4 and TRBJ1-2; 8 nucleotides align to TRBD1. V lost 3 bases and J lost 4; bases outside the gene matches: 7. The length of the CDR3 is 15 residues. Germline CDR1 is SGHVT and CDR2 is SQSDAQ. CDR3: CASSFAGTGVYGYTF. The CDR3 nucleotides are TGTGCCAGCAGCTTCGCCGGGACAGGCGTCTATGGCTACACCTTC.